This entry features one T cell receptor (beta chain) sequence. This sample was included in a study of CD8 T cells in Susac syndrome. Random-hexamer reverse transcription was applied to about 0.45 to 1 ug RNA. Each CDR3 protein is one row after TCRdb ran MiXCR on the immunoSEQ multiplex PCR reads. The table records 210,000 or so distinct CDR3 sequences, about 94% of them present only once. V trimming: 3 bases; J trimming: 0 bases; junction bases outside the gene matches: 5. CDR3 length: 15 residues. CDR1 and CDR2 from the germline V gene are DFQATT and SNEGSKA (reference sequence). This rearrangement joins TRBV20-1 to TRBJ2-7, with TRBD1 identical over 10 bases. Sequencing used CD4+ T cells from PBMCs. The receptor's source is a human donor with Susac syndrome. The DNA for the CDR3 is TGCAGTGCTAGCGACAGGGGGCTCGGCTCCTACGAGCAGTACTTC. This encodes CSASDRGLGSYEQYF.